This T cell receptor beta chain was found in a study of CD4 T cell repertoires in COVID-19. The CDR3 consists of 14 residues. Germline V gene sequence: CDR1 SEHNR, CDR2 FQNEAQ (reference sequence). Unmatched junction bases numbered 0, after V lost 1 base and J lost 3 bases. The assay was immunoSEQ multiplex PCR, and TCRdb's table has in-frame clones only and misses some. This table holds approximately 75,000 clones, around 82% found once. The V call is TRBV7-9, the J call TRBJ2-1, with TRBD1 identical over 7 bases. The specimen was CD4+ T cells from peripheral blood, collected after recovery from COVID-19. The TCR comes from a human donor who had COVID-19. The CDR3 protein is CASSLDRGYNEQFF. CDR3 bases: TGTGCCAGCAGCTTAGACAGGGGCTACAATGAGCAGTTCTTC. Supplemented by reference TRBV7-9 and TRBJ2-1, the full variable domain reads DTGVSQNPRHKITKRGQNVTFRCDPISEHNRLYWYRQTLGQGPEFLTYFQNEAQLEKSRLLSDRFSAERPKGSFSTLEIQRTEQGDSAMYLCASSLDRGYNEQFFGPGTRLTVL.